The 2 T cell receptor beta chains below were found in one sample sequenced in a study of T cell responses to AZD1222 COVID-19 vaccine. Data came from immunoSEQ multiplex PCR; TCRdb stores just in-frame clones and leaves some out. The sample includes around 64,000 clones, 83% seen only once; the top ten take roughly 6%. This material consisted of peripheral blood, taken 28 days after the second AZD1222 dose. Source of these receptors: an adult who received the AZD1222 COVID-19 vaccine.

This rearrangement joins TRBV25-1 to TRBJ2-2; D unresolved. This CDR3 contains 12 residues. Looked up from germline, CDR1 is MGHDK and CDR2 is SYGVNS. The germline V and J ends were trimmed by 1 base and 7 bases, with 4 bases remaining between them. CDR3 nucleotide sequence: TGTGCCAGCAGTGAATTGGGCGGGGAGCTGTTTTTT. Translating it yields CASSELGGELFF. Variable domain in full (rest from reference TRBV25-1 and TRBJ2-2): EADIYQTPRYLVIGTGKKITLECSQTMGHDKMYWYQQDPGMELHLIHYSYGVNSTEKGDLSSESTVSRIRTEHFPLTLESARPSHTSQYLCASSELGGELFFGEGSRLTVL.

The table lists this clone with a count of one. The CDR3 region is CASSLGQPLSGNTIYF. The CDR3 bases are TGTGCCAGCAGCTTAGGGCAGCCGCTCTCTGGAAACACCATATATTTT. The chain carries TRBV13 and TRBJ1-3; D unclear. The V gene lost 0 bases and the J gene lost 0 bases, with 9 bases spanning the gap. The CDR3 contains 16 residues. CDR1 is PRHDT, CDR2 FYEKMQ, per germline (reference sequence).